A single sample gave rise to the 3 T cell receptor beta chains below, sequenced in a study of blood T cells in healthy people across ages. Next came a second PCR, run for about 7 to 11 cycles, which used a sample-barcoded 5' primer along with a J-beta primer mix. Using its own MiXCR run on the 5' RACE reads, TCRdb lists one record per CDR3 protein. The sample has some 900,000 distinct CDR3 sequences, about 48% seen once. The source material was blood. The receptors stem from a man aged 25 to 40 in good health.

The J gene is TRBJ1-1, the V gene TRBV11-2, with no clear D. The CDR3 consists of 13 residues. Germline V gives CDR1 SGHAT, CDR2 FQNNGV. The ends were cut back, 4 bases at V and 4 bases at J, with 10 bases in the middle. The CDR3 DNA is TGTGCCAGCAGCTCCCGGACTTTCACTGAAGCTTTCTTT. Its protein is CASSSRTFTEAFF.

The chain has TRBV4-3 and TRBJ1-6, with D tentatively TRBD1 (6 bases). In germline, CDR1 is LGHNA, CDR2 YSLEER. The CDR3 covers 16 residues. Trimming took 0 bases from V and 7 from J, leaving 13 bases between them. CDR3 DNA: TGCGCCAGCAGCCAAGATATAGCAGGGGCAAATTCACCCCTCCACTTT. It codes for CASSQDIAGANSPLHF.

The CDR3 here is CSQGQGAQTQYF. CDR3 bases: TGCAGTCAGGGGCAGGGGGCTCAGACCCAGTACTTC. The V gene is TRBV20-1, the J gene TRBJ2-5; 8 nucleotides line up with TRBD1. The CDR3 has 12 amino acids. The germline gives CDR1 DFQATT, CDR2 SNEGSKA (reference sequence). With 8 bases clipped from V and 6 bases from J, the junction kept 8 bases outside the gene matches.